The 6 T cell receptor beta chains given below trace back to one sample, sequenced in a study of shared clonotypes between healthy human individuals. Produced via immunoSEQ multiplex PCR; TCRdb's table is partial and in-frame only. The table has fewer than 850,000 clones, roughly 88% seen once. The sequenced sample consisted of memory CD8+ T cells from PBMCs. Subset given: CD45RO+ cells pooled with CCR7-negative TemRA cells. All receptors come from a man younger than 30 in good health. Some clones in this sample may be carry-over from other donors' samples.

The rearrangement links TRBV28 to TRBJ1-5; 7 bases align to TRBD1. J gave up 0 bases and V 6 bases, and 5 bases lay outside the gene matches. This CDR3 is 15 amino acids long. Per germline, CDR1 MDHEN and CDR2 SYDVKM. DNA for the CDR3: TGTGCCAGCAGCTCGGACAGGATTAGCAATCAGCCCCAGCATTTT. Translating it yields CASSSDRISNQPQHF.

Comment on this clone: A read error is the likely source, as a far larger clone sits one nucleotide away. The rearrangement links TRBV7-7 to TRBJ2-7; D is unresolved. The germline V and J ends were trimmed by 6 bases and 2 bases, with 2 bases remaining between them. Germline V gene data show CDR1 as SSHAT and CDR2 as FNYEAQ (reference sequence). The CDR3 totals 10 residues. CDR3 nucleotides: TGTGCCAGCAGTACCTACGAGCAGTACTTC. This encodes CASSTYEQYF.

Concerning this clone: This CDR3 is also generated by other DNA sequences in the sample. The chain is built from TRBV27 and TRBJ1-5; a possible D gene is TRBD1 (6 bases). V was clipped by 5 bases and J by 2 bases, with 10 bases between them. The CDR3 spans 14 residues. The germline V gene has CDR1 MNHEY and CDR2 SMNVEV (reference sequence). CDR3 region: CASSLRQGNQPQHF. CDR3 in DNA: TGTGCCAGCAGTCTCCGACAGGGCAATCAGCCCCAGCATTTT.

The V gene is TRBV2, the J gene TRBJ2-7; the match to TRBD2 covers 11 bases. Germline lookup yields CDR1 SNHLY and CDR2 FYNNEI. Trimming removed 4 bases from V and 7 bases from J; junction bases left unmatched: 15. The CDR3 runs to 17 residues. CDR3 protein: CASSGGLAGGPREEQYF. The CDR3 DNA sequence: TGTGCCAGCAGTGGAGGACTAGCGGGTGGCCCTCGGGAGGAGCAGTACTTC.

The genes are TRBV5-6 and TRBJ2-1; a weak D match, TRBD2 (5 bases). V lost 2 bases and J 4 bases, leaving 10 bases between the germline ends. The CDR3 extends over 14 amino acids. Germline V CDR1 and CDR2: SGHDT, YYEEEE. CDR3 amino acids: CASSFSSGYNEQFF. CDR3 coding DNA: TGTGCCAGCAGCTTTTCCAGCGGATACAATGAGCAGTTCTTC.

This sequence joins TRBV7-2 and TRBJ2-3, with 9 positions matching TRBD1. Per the germline V gene, CDR1 is SGHTA and CDR2 is FQGNSA. The CDR3 runs 15 residues. V gave up 3 bases and J gave up 2 bases; unmatched junction bases: 3. This CDR3 is CASSFRDRATDTQYF. Here the CDR3 DNA reads TGTGCCAGCAGCTTCCGGGACAGGGCCACAGATACGCAGTATTTT.